These 32 T cell receptor beta chains were all obtained from the same sample, sequenced in a study of blood T cell repertoires in COVID-19. TCRdb keeps only in-frame clones here, not all; method: immunoSEQ multiplex PCR. In the table there are roughly 300,000 clones, roughly 86% of which are singletons. Sequencing was performed on peripheral blood. Source of these receptors: a woman aged 45-65 years with acute or convalescent COVID-19.

V gene TRBV19 combines with J gene TRBJ2-7; 8 nucleotides agree with TRBD1. The CDR3 totals 13 residues. Germline assignment: CDR1 LNHDA and CDR2 SQIVND (reference sequence). After removal of 3 bases from V and 2 bases from J, the junction contained 0 bases not matched to a gene. This chain's CDR3 is CASSMDRAYEQYF. The CDR3, as DNA: TGTGCCAGTAGTATGGACAGGGCCTACGAGCAGTACTTC.

The chain recombines TRBV27 with TRBJ2-1; 7 bases match TRBD1. V lost 6 bases to trimming and J lost 6 bases; unmatched junction nucleotides: 5. The CDR3 contains 13 residues. CDR1 and CDR2 (germline): MNHEY, SMNVEV (reference sequence). This CDR3 is CASRQTGSNEQFF. CDR3 nucleotide sequence: TGTGCCAGCAGACAGACAGGGTCCAATGAGCAGTTCTTC.

The rearrangement links TRBV4-1 to TRBJ2-1; a possible D gene is TRBD2 (5 bases). From germline, CDR1 is MGHRA and CDR2 YSYEKL. This CDR3 is built from 16 residues. Trimming cost V 0 bases and J 7 bases, with 16 bases left between them. This chain's CDR3 is CASSQDPALGGNEQFF. The CDR3 DNA follows: TGCGCCAGCAGCCAAGATCCGGCTTTAGGCGGGAATGAGCAGTTCTTC.

The rearrangement joins TRBV28 to TRBJ1-2; 7 bases are shared with TRBD1. Trimming removed 1 base from V and 13 bases from J; junction bases left unmatched: 3. The CDR3 loop spans 11 amino acids. Per the germline V gene, CDR1 is MDHEN and CDR2 is SYDVKM. The CDR3 DNA is TGTGCCAGCAGTTTATCGCGGGACAGCACCTTC. Its protein is CASSLSRDSTF.

The rearrangement uses TRBV5-1 and TRBJ1-1, with 7 bases aligning to TRBD1. Per germline, CDR1 SGHRS and CDR2 YFSETQ. J was trimmed by 7 bases and V by 0 bases; bases with no gene match: 9. This CDR3 region has 15 residues. The CDR3 DNA reads TGCGCCAGCAGCTTGGCAACGACAGGGCTCAGTGAAGCTTTCTTT. Translation gives CASSLATTGLSEAFF. Full variable domain (remainder filled in from reference TRBV5-1 and TRBJ1-1): KAGVTQTPRYLIKTRGQQVTLSCSPISGHRSVSWYQQTPGQGLQFLFEYFSETQRNKGNFPGRFSGRQFSNSRSEMNVSTLELGDSALYLCASSLATTGLSEAFFGQGTRLTVV.

The chain's CDR3 is CASSRRLAGAYEQYF. The CDR3 DNA sequence: TGTGCCAGCAGTCGCCGACTAGCGGGAGCTTACGAGCAGTACTTC. The rearrangement links TRBV7-2 to TRBJ2-7, with TRBD2 identical over 12 bases. This CDR3 is 15 amino acids long. V gave up 6 bases and J gave up 4 bases; unmatched junction bases: 7. Germline lookup yields CDR1 SGHTA and CDR2 FQGNSA.

In its sample, this clone was seen many times. The chain couples TRBV4-1 to TRBJ2-3, with 8 bases identical to TRBD2. The germline CDR1 and CDR2 sequences are MGHRA and YSYEKL. This CDR3 comprises 16 residues. Trimming cost V 0 bases and J 3 bases; bases outside gene matches: 5. The DNA of the CDR3 is TGCGCCAGCAGCCAAGAGGGAAGCGGGAGAACAGATACGCAGTATTTT. It encodes CASSQEGSGRTDTQYF.

The chain combines TRBV18 with TRBJ1-5, with a weak D call TRBD1 (6 bases). The CDR3 is 16 residues long. CDR1 and CDR2 (germline): KGHSH, LQKENI. The V and J ends lost 0 bases and 3 bases respectively, with 12 bases between them. The CDR3 nucleotides read TGTGCCAGCTCACCACCGACACAGGGATTCAATCAGCCCCAGCATTTT. Protein: CASSPPTQGFNQPQHF.

The chain links TRBV6-6 to TRBJ1-2; 7 bases match TRBD1. V was clipped by 2 bases and J by 3 bases; unmatched bases: 3. The CDR3 contains 14 residues. Germline V CDR1 and CDR2: MNHNY, SVGAGI (reference sequence). CDR3 in DNA: TGTGCCAGCAGTTACAACAGGGGAGACTATGGCTACACCTTC. Its protein product is CASSYNRGDYGYTF.

The J gene is TRBJ1-2, the V gene TRBV21-1; whether TRBD1, the table's D call, matches the DNA was not checked. TRBV21-1 is given as a pseudogene. This CDR3 spans 15 amino acids. The CDR3 bases are TGTGCCCCGGAGCCGGGTGACAGGTTTTACAATGGCTACACCTTC. Translation gives CAPEPGDRFYNGYTF.

This chain links TRBV19 with TRBJ2-1, with 10 positions matching TRBD1. This CDR3 region has 13 residues. The V gene end was trimmed by 10 bases and the J gene end by 8 bases; junction bases not matched to a gene: 8. Germline-derived CDR1 and CDR2 are LNHDA and SQIVND (reference sequence). The CDR3 region is CAIRGTGVDEQFF. CDR3 sequence (DNA): TGTGCCATACGCGGGACAGGGGTTGATGAGCAGTTCTTC.

This clone occurred once. Other DNA sequences within the sample encode an identical CDR3. The chain combines TRBV7-2 with TRBJ1-1, with 10 bases that match TRBD1. The CDR3 has 14 amino acids. Germline V gives CDR1 SGHTA, CDR2 FQGNSA. With 5 bases clipped from V and 5 bases from J, the junction kept 5 bases outside the gene matches. CDR3 DNA sequence: TGTGCCAGCAGCCCGGGACAGGGGTCGACTGAAGCTTTCTTT. Translated, it gives CASSPGQGSTEAFF.

CDR3 nucleotides: TGTGCCACCAAGGATTCCAGGGACACTGAAGCTTTCTTT. It encodes CATKDSRDTEAFF. The V gene is TRBV24-1, the J gene TRBJ1-1; maybe TRBD1 (5 bases). This CDR3 has 13 residues. V gave up 8 bases and J gave up 3 bases, with 12 bases separating them. Germline values: CDR1 KGHDR, CDR2 SFDVKD.

This clone was detected only a few times. This chain joins TRBV10-3 and TRBJ2-2; D ambiguous. Per the germline V gene, CDR1 is ENHRY and CDR2 is SYGVKD. This CDR3 comprises 13 residues. V lost 0 bases, J lost 6 bases, and 5 bases lay in between. The CDR3 is CAISESYSGELFF. Written as DNA, the CDR3 is TGTGCCATCAGTGAGTCGTATTCCGGGGAGCTGTTTTTT.

The sample holds one count of this clone. The chain couples TRBV11-3 to TRBJ2-1, with D hard to call. The germline V gene encodes CDR1 SGHNT and CDR2 YENEEA. V lost 5 bases to trimming and J lost 9 bases, with 11 bases between them. The CDR3 is 12 amino acids. As DNA, the CDR3 is TGTGCCAGCAGCCGGTTGGAGTCTGAGCAGTTCTTC. Translated, it gives CASSRLESEQFF. Filled out from reference TRBV11-3 and TRBJ2-1, the complete variable domain reads EAGVVQSPRYKIIEKKQPVAFWCNPISGHNTLYWYLQNLGQGPELLIRYENEEAVDDSQLPKDRFSAERLKGVDSTLKIQPAELGDSAVYLCASSRLESEQFFGPGTRLTVL.

The chain couples TRBV5-6 to TRBJ2-7; the D is unclear. Germline V CDR1 and CDR2: SGHDT, YYEEEE. This CDR3 is 13 amino acids long. The ends were cut back, 2 bases at V and 5 bases at J, with 11 bases in the middle. In DNA form, the CDR3 reads TGTGCCAGCAGCTTAAGCCCCTTGGACGAGCAGTACTTC. Protein sequence: CASSLSPLDEQYF.

The rearrangement links TRBV3-1 (or the pseudogene TRBV3-2) to TRBJ2-7, with D maybe TRBD1 (6 bases). Germline V lookup: CDR1 LGHDT, CDR2 YNNKEL (reference sequence). V dropped 3 bases and J dropped 5 bases, with 11 bases sitting between them. The CDR3 has 13 amino acids. This chain's CDR3 is CASSHRGAHEQYF. The CDR3 DNA follows: TGTGCCAGCAGCCACAGGGGTGCCCACGAGCAGTACTTC.

This clone was observed a few times. The J gene is TRBJ2-4, the V gene TRBV10-2; 8 nucleotides agree with TRBD2. Germline CDR1 is WSHSY and CDR2 is SAAADI. The length of the CDR3 is 14 residues. The junction had 10 bases not matched to a gene; V was cut back by 6 bases and J by 9 bases. The CDR3 spells CASRIEREGLIQYF. The CDR3 DNA follows: TGCGCCAGCAGAATTGAACGGGAGGGCCTCATTCAGTACTTC.

The table lists this clone with a count of one. The CDR3 region has the DNA TGTGCCAGCAGAAAAGGAGGGCGACAGGTGCTACCCTACGAGCAGTACTTC. This encodes CASRKGGRQVLPYEQYF. The chain employs TRBV21-1 and TRBJ2-7; the D call in the table, TRBD1, was not verified against the DNA. TRBV21-1 is classified as a pseudogene. This CDR3 region has 17 residues.

The chain carries TRBV27 and TRBJ2-3; 12 nucleotides align to TRBD2. The CDR3 loop spans 16 amino acids. Germline values: CDR1 MNHEY, CDR2 SMNVEV (reference sequence). V was clipped by 6 bases and J by 2 bases; unmatched bases: 6. The CDR3 DNA reads TGTGCCAGCAGACGACTAGCGGGGGTCCTCACAGATACGCAGTATTTT. It is translated as CASRRLAGVLTDTQYF.

The V call is TRBV7-2, the J call TRBJ1-5, with D unclear. The CDR3 has 13 amino acids. The germline V and J ends were trimmed by 4 bases and 5 bases, with 9 bases remaining between them. Germline V gives CDR1 SGHTA, CDR2 FQGNSA. Here the CDR3 DNA reads TGTGCCAGCAGCTCACAGAGGGATCAGCCCCAGCATTTT. Translated, it gives CASSSQRDQPQHF.

The chain joins TRBV6-5 to TRBJ1-2; a possible D gene is TRBD1 (5 bases). The V gene lost 7 bases and the J gene lost 2 bases, with 14 bases spanning the gap. Per germline, CDR1 MNHEY and CDR2 SVGAGI. This CDR3 has 14 residues. This chain's CDR3 is CASINGGGNYGYTF. The CDR3 DNA sequence: TGTGCCAGCATTAACGGCGGGGGGAACTATGGCTACACCTTC.

The chain is built from TRBV7-2 and TRBJ2-7, with a weak D call TRBD2 (6 bases). From germline, CDR1 is SGHTA and CDR2 FQGNSA. This CDR3 has 15 amino acids. V was clipped by 2 bases and J by 6 bases, with 17 bases between them. The CDR3 coding sequence is TGTGCCAGCAGCTTATCTCCCGGGAGCGTCGGCGAGCAGTACTTC. Its translation is CASSLSPGSVGEQYF.

V usage is TRBV9 and J usage is TRBJ2-7; D gene ambiguous. With 3 bases removed from V and 3 bases from J, the gap between germline ends came to 10 bases. The CDR3 is made up of 13 amino acids. Germline V gene sequence: CDR1 SGDLS, CDR2 YYNGEE. The DNA for the CDR3 is TGTGCCAGCAGCGAGAACAGCTACTACGAGCAGTACTTC. Residues: CASSENSYYEQYF.

The V call is TRBV7-3, the J call TRBJ1-1; 7 nucleotides line up with TRBD1. CDR1 SGHTA and CDR2 FQGTGA come from the germline V gene. J was trimmed by 5 bases and V by 3 bases; bases with no gene match: 3. This CDR3 is built from 13 residues. CDR3 in amino acids: CASSFGQATEAFF. The CDR3 DNA sequence: TGTGCCAGCAGCTTTGGACAGGCGACTGAAGCTTTCTTT.

In this sample, this clone turned up a few times. The chain couples TRBV5-1 to TRBJ1-6, with a possible D match to TRBD1 (6 bases). The germline V and J ends were trimmed by 4 bases and 5 bases, with 13 bases remaining between them. This CDR3 is 15 amino acids long. Germline V gene sequence: CDR1 SGHRS, CDR2 YFSETQ. The CDR3 DNA reads TGCGCCAGCAGCGGCGGACAGTTTAATAATTCACCCCTCCACTTT. The encoded protein is CASSGGQFNNSPLHF.

The chain joins TRBV11-2 to TRBJ2-7, with TRBD2 matching over 7 bases. Losses at the gene ends were 1 base for V and 4 bases for J; bases not matched to a gene: 4. The CDR3 has 14 amino acids. Germline V gene sequence: CDR1 SGHAT, CDR2 FQNNGV. DNA of the CDR3: TGTGCCAGCAGCTTAGGACTAGCAGGGTACGAGCAGTACTTC. Its protein is CASSLGLAGYEQYF.

This chain joins TRBV6-5 and TRBJ1-4, with D perhaps TRBD1 (5 bases). With 6 bases removed from V and 3 bases from J, the gap between germline ends came to 14 bases. CDR1 is MNHEY and CDR2 is SVGAGI in the germline V gene. The CDR3 is 15 amino acids. For the CDR3, the DNA is TGTGCCAGCAGATCGCCGGGACTGGCTAATGAAAAACTGTTTTTT. It encodes CASRSPGLANEKLFF.

The chain links TRBV7-8 to TRBJ2-7; 7 nucleotides line up with TRBD2. This CDR3 is 18 amino acids long. Germline CDR1 reads SGHVS; CDR2 reads FQNEAQ. The ends lost 5 bases at V and 2 bases at J; junction bases unmatched: 18. The CDR3 DNA sequence: TGTGCCAGCAGCCACCGGTTCCCTAGAACTAGCGTAGCCTACGAGCAGTACTTC. Amino acids: CASSHRFPRTSVAYEQYF.

The chain uses TRBV3-1 (or the pseudogene TRBV3-2) and TRBJ1-2; 9 nucleotides line up with TRBD1. CDR1 is LGHDT, CDR2 YNNKEL, per germline (reference sequence). Trimming took 3 bases from V and 4 from J; bases not matched to a gene: 3. The CDR3 is 14 amino acids. CDR3 protein: CASSQGTGSYGYTF. The CDR3, as DNA: TGTGCCAGCAGCCAGGGGACAGGGTCCTATGGCTACACCTTC.

The V and J genes are TRBV30 and TRBJ2-1, with 8 bases matching TRBD2. CDR1 GTSNPN and CDR2 SVGIG come from the germline V gene (reference sequence). V trimming: 1 base; J trimming: 6 bases; junction bases outside the gene matches: 5. The CDR3 contains 14 residues. For the CDR3, the DNA is TGTGCCTGGAGTGAAGGAGGACTAGCCAATGAGCAGTTCTTC. Residues: CAWSEGGLANEQFF.

The chain joins TRBV6-6 to TRBJ2-1; 13 bases align to TRBD2. Germline loops: CDR1 MNHNY, CDR2 SVGAGI (reference sequence). This CDR3 has 16 amino acids. The junction had 7 bases not matched to a gene; V was cut back by 7 bases and J by 4 bases. CDR3 region: CASTRTSGSGYNEQFF. Here the CDR3 DNA reads TGTGCCAGCACCAGGACTAGCGGGAGCGGTTACAATGAGCAGTTCTTC.